The next 17 T cell receptor beta chains were all read from a single sample in a study of early T cells in non-severe SARS-CoV-2 infection. Each CDR3 protein is one row after TCRdb ran MiXCR on the 5' RACE reads. This sample has roughly 26,000 distinct CDR3 sequences, with approximately 4.1% found just once. The sequenced sample was whole blood. Receptor source: an adult who was a healthcare worker with PCR-confirmed SARS-CoV-2 infection or an uninfected control (not recorded which).

Many counts were recorded for this clonotype. The genes are TRBV12-3 or TRBV12-4 and TRBJ1-1, with 7 bases fitting TRBD1. The V segment lost 5 bases and the J segment 7 bases; nucleotides outside the gene matches: 7. The CDR3 sequence is 13 residues long. In DNA form, the CDR3 reads TGTGCCAGCAGTCTGACAGGGATCGGTGAAGCTTTCTTT. It is translated as CASSLTGIGEAFF.

The table lists this clonotype with many counts. The V gene is TRBV2, the J gene TRBJ2-3, with TRBD1 matching over 8 bases. The CDR3 length is 14 residues. V was clipped by 8 bases and J by 2 bases; unmatched bases: 6. Germline V CDR1 and CDR2: SNHLY, FYNNEI. This CDR3 reads CASEKDRVTDTQYF. Here the CDR3 DNA reads TGTGCCAGCGAGAAGGACAGGGTCACAGATACGCAGTATTTT.

This clonotype was seen at least ten times. The chain has TRBV9 and TRBJ1-1; unclear D gene. The CDR3 spans 14 residues. Trimming stripped 0 bases from V and 1 base from J, with 7 bases between. Germline V gives CDR1 SGDLS, CDR2 YYNGEE. CDR3 protein: CASSVGGQNTEAFF. CDR3 bases: TGTGCCAGCAGCGTAGGAGGGCAGAACACTGAAGCTTTCTTT.

The V call is TRBV9, the J call TRBJ1-1; no clear D gene. Looked up from germline, CDR1 is SGDLS and CDR2 is YYNGEE. The CDR3 sequence is 13 residues long. Trimming left V 0 bases short and J 4 bases short, with 7 bases between. The DNA of the CDR3 is TGTGCCAGCAGCGTAGCTACGGGCACTGAAGCTTTCTTT. This encodes CASSVATGTEAFF.

This clonotype was observed many times. The J gene is TRBJ2-7, the V gene TRBV6-5; D possibly uses TRBD1 or TRBD2 (5 bases each). Germline V gives CDR1 MNHEY, CDR2 SVGAGI. Trimming cost V 5 bases and J 6 bases, with 20 bases left between them. The CDR3 consists of 15 residues. CDR3 sequence: CASSPPGTAYGEQYF. In DNA form, the CDR3 reads TGTGCCAGCAGTCCGCCCGGGACGGCTTATGGCGAGCAGTACTTC.

This clonotype was recorded at least ten times. The genes are TRBV7-3 and TRBJ2-1, with 10 bases lining up with TRBD2. Germline CDR1 SGHTA, CDR2 FQGTGA. Unmatched junction bases numbered 8, after V lost 5 bases and J lost 4 bases. This CDR3 has 16 amino acids. The CDR3 loop reads CASSPVSGRVYNEQFF. The CDR3 DNA sequence: TGTGCCAGCAGCCCGGTGAGCGGGAGGGTATACAATGAGCAGTTCTTC.

This clonotype showed up many times. The chain is built from TRBV7-9 and TRBJ2-3, with D tentatively TRBD1 (5 bases). This CDR3 comprises 13 residues. Between the trimmed V and J ends, which lost 4 bases and 0 bases, there was a span of 5 bases. Germline CDR1 and CDR2: SEHNR and FQNEAQ (reference sequence). The CDR3 DNA is TGTGCCAGCAGCTGGGGCAGCACAGATACGCAGTATTTT. Amino acid sequence: CASSWGSTDTQYF.

Ten or more counts support this clonotype. The genes are TRBV13 and TRBJ2-5, with 9 bases matching TRBD1. Trimming took 5 bases from V and 3 from J; bases not matched to a gene: 1. Germline lookup yields CDR1 PRHDT and CDR2 FYEKMQ (reference sequence). The CDR3 covers 13 residues. The CDR3, as DNA: TGTGCCAGCAGCGGGACAGGGAAAGAGACCCAGTACTTC. It codes for CASSGTGKETQYF.

This clonotype has a count of ten or more. The junction does not match germline at one end; this may be a read error. The chain uses TRBV7-2 and TRBJ1-3, with D possibly being TRBD1 (6 bases). Germline V gene data show CDR1 as SGHTA and CDR2 as FQGNSA. The CDR3 spans 17 residues. DNA of the CDR3: TGTGCCAGCAGCCCCAGAACCCGGACAGTCTCTGAAAACACCATATATTTT. It is translated as CASSPRTRTVSENTIYF.

This clonotype was seen many times. This chain links TRBV3-1 with TRBJ2-1; D may be TRBD1 or TRBD2 (6 bases each). The CDR3 has 15 residues. V lost 4 bases and J 8 bases, leaving 18 bases between the germline ends. Per the germline V gene, CDR1 is LGHDT and CDR2 is YNNKEL (reference sequence). The DNA of the CDR3 is TGTGCCAGCAGCCTTCCAACGGAGGGGGTACATGAGCAGTTCTTC. It specifies CASSLPTEGVHEQFF.

This clonotype was seen ten or more times. The chain joins TRBV10-3 to TRBJ2-1, with TRBD2 identical over 13 bases. V shed 10 bases and J 9 bases; nucleotides not matched to a gene: 6. This CDR3 has 13 residues. Germline V gene lookup returns CDR1 ENHRY and CDR2 SYGVKD. The DNA for the CDR3 is TGTGCCACACTAGCGGGAGGGCCGAGTGAGCAGTTCTTC. It yields the protein CATLAGGPSEQFF.

The rearrangement joins TRBV5-1 to TRBJ1-1; 7 nucleotides line up with TRBD1. Trimming took 5 bases from V and 3 from J; bases not matched to a gene: 7. The CDR3 contains 14 residues. CDR1 is SGHRS and CDR2 is YFSETQ in the germline V gene. The CDR3 is CASRVGQQYTEAFF. The CDR3 DNA is TGCGCCAGCAGGGTGGGACAGCAATACACTGAAGCTTTCTTT.

This clonotype was found many times. The chain has TRBV5-1 and TRBJ2-2; no reliable D call. V was trimmed by 2 bases and J by 7 bases, leaving 6 bases between them. There are 12 residues in the CDR3. Germline-derived CDR1 and CDR2 are SGHRS and YFSETQ. The CDR3 region has the DNA TGCGCCAGCAGCTTTCTGGTCGGGGAGCTGTTTTTT. Protein sequence: CASSFLVGELFF.

The V gene is TRBV27, the J gene TRBJ2-7, with 9 bases that match TRBD1. The CDR3 is 15 amino acids. The germline gives CDR1 MNHEY, CDR2 SMNVEV (reference sequence). V lost 5 bases, J lost 4 bases, and 9 bases stayed unmatched. The CDR3 nucleotides are TGTGCCAGCAGTCCCGACAGGGGGATTGCTTACGAGCAGTACTTC. This translates into CASSPDRGIAYEQYF.

This clonotype appeared many times. The V and J genes are TRBV7-3 and TRBJ1-1; D is undetermined. The germline gives CDR1 SGHTA, CDR2 FQGTGA. The CDR3 length is 13 residues. V was shortened by 3 bases and J by 3 bases, with 8 bases between the two germline ends. As DNA, the CDR3 is TGTGCCAGCAGCTTCGGACTACACACTGAAGCTTTCTTT. It codes for CASSFGLHTEAFF.

Many counts were recorded for this clonotype. This sequence joins TRBV29-1 and TRBJ2-3; 8 positions agree with TRBD2. The CDR3 is 17 residues long. Trimming cost V 0 bases and J 2 bases; bases outside gene matches: 10. Germline CDR1 and CDR2: SQVTM and ANQGSEA. The CDR3 region is CSVEDMREVAYTDTQYF. CDR3 DNA: TGCAGCGTTGAAGATATGCGGGAGGTGGCCTACACAGATACGCAGTATTTT.

This clonotype was counted ten times or more. This sequence joins TRBV20-1 and TRBJ2-1, with 10 bases matching TRBD1. In germline, CDR1 is DFQATT, CDR2 SNEGSKA (reference sequence). Germline trimming cut 6 bases from V and 7 bases from J; bases unmatched to any gene: 6. The CDR3 is 13 amino acids. The CDR3, as DNA: TGCAGTGCGGTGGGACAGGGGATTAATGAGCAGTTCTTC. Its translation: CSAVGQGINEQFF.